These 32 T cell receptor beta chains were all obtained from the same sample, sequenced in a study of monozygotic twins with inflammatory bowel disease (dated by TCRdb to 2018 to 2020). Libraries were built with 5' RACE. Instrument on record: Illumina HiSeq 2500. TCRdb reanalyzed the reads, keeping one entry per CDR3 protein sequence and omitting DNA. The sample has over 200,000 distinct CDR3 sequences on record. The ten largest clonotypes hold around 1.5% of the sample. Sequences were obtained from blood. The receptors derive from a human donor with ulcerative colitis or Crohn's disease, or a healthy co-twin of an affected twin (not recorded which).

This chain joins TRBV20-1 and TRBJ1-1; TCRdb gives TRBD1 as the D gene, but with no DNA this cannot be confirmed. The CDR3 has 13 amino acids. The germline CDR1 and CDR2 sequences are DFQATT and SNEGSKA (reference sequence). This CDR3 reads CSAREGRDTEAFF.

The chain is built from TRBV20-1 and TRBJ1-1; TCRdb's D gene call, TRBD1, goes unchecked for lack of DNA. The CDR3 is 13 residues long. The V gene's germline CDR1 is DFQATT and CDR2 SNEGSKA (reference sequence). This CDR3 reads CSAPRTGGPEAFF.

The V gene is TRBV5-1, the J gene TRBJ2-7; TCRdb's D call of TRBD1 is untestable without DNA. The CDR3 contains 16 residues. The germline V gene encodes CDR1 SGHRS and CDR2 YFSETQ. CDR3 residues: CASSLAEGQGKYEQYF.

This sequence joins TRBV6-1 and TRBJ1-2. CDR1 MNHNS and CDR2 SASEGT come from the germline V gene. The CDR3 is made up of 13 amino acids. The CDR3 region is CASSGAALYGYTF.

The chain has TRBV10-3 and TRBJ2-6. The CDR3 has 18 residues. In germline, CDR1 is ENHRY, CDR2 SYGVKD. Here the CDR3 reads CATGSGSKRASGANVLTF.

V and J are TRBV5-4 and TRBJ2-1; the D call of TRBD2 rests on TCRdb alone, since no DNA is present to check it. This CDR3 comprises 15 residues. Germline V gene sequence: CDR1 SGHNT, CDR2 YYREEE (reference sequence). CDR3: CASKRPEGGYNEQFF.

The rearrangement uses TRBV3-1 and TRBJ1-4. This CDR3 has 15 amino acids. Germline V CDR1 and CDR2: LGHDT, YNNKEL (reference sequence). The CDR3 region is CASSQDKGINEKLFF.

This rearrangement joins TRBV5-6 to TRBJ2-1; TCRdb selects TRBD1, and the lack of DNA leaves this call unchecked. The CDR3 sequence is 18 residues long. CDR1 is SGHDT, CDR2 YYEEEE, per germline. CDR3 sequence: CASSSYRTELLNYNEQFF. Full variable domain (missing parts from reference TRBV5-6 and TRBJ2-1): DAGVTQSPTHLIKTRGQQVTLRCSPKSGHDTVSWYQQALGQGPQFIFQYYEEEERQRGNFPDRFSGHQFPNYSSELNVNALLLGDSALYLCASSSYRTELLNYNEQFFGPGTRLTVL.

The V call is TRBV20-1, the J call TRBJ1-2. The CDR3 has 14 amino acids. Germline V gene lookup returns CDR1 DFQATT and CDR2 SNEGSKA (reference sequence). CDR3 loop: CSAPGRYSDYGYTF.

This rearrangement joins TRBV5-6 to TRBJ1-2. CDR3 size: 12 residues. In germline, CDR1 is SGHDT, CDR2 YYEEEE. This CDR3 reads CASSLVQYGYTF. Full variable domain (remainder filled in from reference TRBV5-6 and TRBJ1-2): DAGVTQSPTHLIKTRGQQVTLRCSPKSGHDTVSWYQQALGQGPQFIFQYYEEEERQRGNFPDRFSGHQFPNYSSELNVNALLLGDSALYLCASSLVQYGYTFGSGTRLTVV.

The V gene is TRBV5-1, the J gene TRBJ2-5; there is no DNA to check the TCRdb D call of TRBD2. Germline CDR1 and CDR2: SGHRS and YFSETQ. The CDR3 length is 14 residues. The CDR3 sequence is CASRADSRGETQYF.

V gene TRBV20-1 combines with J gene TRBJ2-1; TCRdb names TRBD1, which stays unverified in the absence of DNA. The germline gives CDR1 DFQATT, CDR2 SNEGSKA (reference sequence). The CDR3 extends over 15 amino acids. CDR3 amino acids: CSARVEGGSYNEQYF.

V and J are TRBV7-9 and TRBJ2-7; TCRdb selects TRBD1, and the lack of DNA leaves this call unchecked. CDR3 length: 13 residues. Germline CDR1 is SEHNR and CDR2 is FQNEAQ (reference sequence). The CDR3 spells CASTGTGRYEQYF.

J is TRBJ1-6 and V is TRBV12-3 or TRBV12-4. This CDR3 comprises 14 residues. This chain's CDR3 is CASSLGAENPPLHF.

The V call is TRBV20-1, the J call TRBJ2-3; as DNA is missing, the TRBD2 call by TCRdb cannot be tested. Per the germline V gene, CDR1 is DFQATT and CDR2 is SNEGSKA (reference sequence). The CDR3 extends over 15 amino acids. The CDR3 region is CSAGKAGGRTDTQYF.

This chain's CDR3 is CASSYTLGDSGNTIYF. The genes are TRBV6-5 and TRBJ1-3; with no DNA, the TCRdb D assignment of TRBD1 cannot be verified. In germline, CDR1 is MNHEY, CDR2 SVGAGI. CDR3 length: 16 residues.

The chain links TRBV29-1 to TRBJ2-7; TCRdb indicates TRBD2, and absent DNA this call remains unverified. CDR3 length: 12 residues. From germline, CDR1 is SQVTM and CDR2 ANQGSEA. CDR3 protein: CSARGPANEQYF.

V and J are TRBV20-1 and TRBJ2-7; TCRdb picks TRBD1, but there is no DNA to check that call. The CDR3 covers 14 residues. CDR1 is DFQATT, CDR2 SNEGSKA, per germline (reference sequence). CDR3: CSARDPGQDYEQYF.

V is TRBV12-3 or TRBV12-4 and J is TRBJ1-4; TCRdb lists TRBD1, though no DNA is available to test this call. The CDR3 contains 14 residues. The CDR3: CASSLNRGREKLFF.

V gene TRBV27 combines with J gene TRBJ1-2; as DNA is missing, the TRBD1 call by TCRdb cannot be tested. Germline lookup yields CDR1 MNHEY and CDR2 SMNVEV (reference sequence). The CDR3 totals 14 residues. The CDR3 spells CASSLGRWGYGYTF.

The chain links TRBV4-1 to TRBJ2-3; the TCRdb call, TRBD2, lacks DNA for checking. Germline assignment: CDR1 MGHRA and CDR2 YSYEKL. This CDR3 region has 18 residues. The CDR3 loop is CASSQDPTSGGAYDTQYF.

This chain links TRBV6-1 with TRBJ1-6. The CDR3 totals 15 residues. Germline CDR1 and CDR2: MNHNS and SASEGT. This CDR3 is CASSSAESYNSPLHF.

This sequence joins TRBV12-3 or TRBV12-4 and TRBJ1-1; TCRdb's D gene call, TRBD1, goes unchecked for lack of DNA. The CDR3 is 15 amino acids. This CDR3 is CASSFRRDRVTEAFF.

V usage is TRBV7-2 and J usage is TRBJ1-5; checking the TCRdb D call of TRBD1 is not possible without DNA. Germline values: CDR1 SGHTA, CDR2 FQGNSA. The CDR3 runs to 15 residues. CDR3 protein: CASSLVGGVGQPQHF.

The chain employs TRBV18 and TRBJ2-5. The V gene's germline CDR1 is KGHSH and CDR2 LQKENI. The CDR3 totals 11 residues. Here the CDR3 reads CASSPGETQYF.

The gene calls are TRBV7-9 and TRBJ1-4; the TRBD1 assignment by TCRdb is unverifiable without DNA. Germline CDR1 and CDR2: SEHNR and FQNEAQ (reference sequence). This CDR3 region has 15 residues. The CDR3 loop is CASSLFGQEGEKLFF.

J is TRBJ1-5 and V is TRBV12-3 or TRBV12-4; the D gene TCRdb calls, TRBD1, cannot be checked with no DNA. The CDR3 totals 17 residues. This CDR3 reads CASSLGATEGSNQPQHF.

The rearrangement uses TRBV5-1 and TRBJ2-3; TCRdb picks TRBD1, but there is no DNA to check that call. The CDR3 length is 13 residues. From germline, CDR1 is SGHRS and CDR2 YFSETQ. CDR3 in amino acids: CASSFRDRDTQYF.

The gene calls are TRBV20-1 and TRBJ2-2; TCRdb picks TRBD1, but there is no DNA to check that call. The length of the CDR3 is 14 residues. Looked up from germline, CDR1 is DFQATT and CDR2 is SNEGSKA (reference sequence). CDR3 sequence reads: CSAPTGSNTGELFF.

V and J are TRBV7-9 and TRBJ2-3; TCRdb lists TRBD1, though no DNA is available to test this call. The germline V gene encodes CDR1 SEHNR and CDR2 FQNEAQ (reference sequence). The CDR3 extends over 13 amino acids. The CDR3 loop reads CASHAGVADTQYF.

The rearrangement joins TRBV5-6 to TRBJ1-2. Germline V gene lookup returns CDR1 SGHDT and CDR2 YYEEEE. The CDR3 extends over 15 amino acids. The CDR3 reads CASSSGAALGYGYTF.

This CDR3 reads CASSLAWTQSTDTQYF. The chain couples TRBV5-5 to TRBJ2-3. CDR3 size: 16 residues. Germline V lookup: CDR1 SGHKS, CDR2 YYEKEE (reference sequence).